This T cell receptor beta chain came from a study of PD-1 blockade in classical Hodgkin lymphoma. Study-level points and caveats: TCR diversity rose significantly by C4D1 in CD4+ but not CD8+ cells.

This CDR3 comprises 14 residues. V lost 1 base and J lost 5, with 12 bases in between. Looked up from germline, CDR1 is LGHNA and CDR2 is YSLEER. Exposure to brentuximab vedotin varied, and each patient had relapsed following autologous stem cell transplantation. Remarks on this clone: Its antigen is not identified.

Repertoires were generated with immunoSEQ multiplex PCR, while TCRdb's copy carries only in-frame clones and drops some. The sample shows 13,000 to 15,000 clones, 86% of them seen only once. The sequence derives from a human donor with classical Hodgkin lymphoma. Sequencing was performed on peripheral blood mononuclear cells (PBMCs), taken at baseline. The rearrangement joins TRBV4-3 to TRBJ2-7; weak D call: TRBD1 (5 bases). The CDR3 spells CASSQAAGFHEQYF. DNA for the CDR3: TGCGCCAGCAGCCAAGCCGCAGGGTTCCACGAGCAGTACTTC.